This TCR beta chain emerged from a study of blood T cell repertoires in COVID-19. Sequenced by immunoSEQ multiplex PCR; TCRdb stores in-frame clones only, minus some. The table has roughly 260,000 clones, about 87% seen once. Unmatched junction bases numbered 11, after V lost 4 bases and J lost 9 bases. The germline gives CDR1 SGHTA, CDR2 FQGTGA. The CDR3 length is 15 residues. Specimen: peripheral blood. The TCR comes from a man aged 55 to 70 who had recovered from COVID-19. The chain uses TRBV7-3 and TRBJ2-1, with TRBD1 identical over 8 bases. The CDR3 loop reads CASSSSTGVVAEQFF. The CDR3 DNA sequence: TGTGCCAGCAGCTCTTCGACAGGGGTTGTTGCTGAGCAGTTCTTC. The full variable domain, its missing parts supplied by reference TRBV7-3 and TRBJ2-1, is GAGVSQTPSNKVTEKGKYVELRCDPISGHTALYWYRQSLGQGPEFLIYFQGTGAADDSGLPNDRFFAVRPEGSVSTLKIQRTERGDSAVYLCASSSSTGVVAEQFFGPGTRLTVL.